What follows are 6 T cell receptor beta chains derived from one specimen sequenced in a study of shared clonotypes between healthy human individuals. The data were produced by immunoSEQ multiplex PCR, yet TCRdb's version contains in-frame clones alone and is incomplete. The sample consists of some 980,000 clones, over 75% of them appearing once. Sequencing was done on a sample of memory CD4+ T cells sorted from blood. Subset given: CD45RA-negative fraction. The receptors were sampled from a young man in good health.

The chain employs TRBV6-5 and TRBJ2-1; possibly TRBD2 for D (5 bases). The CDR3 covers 16 residues. Germline lookup yields CDR1 MNHEY and CDR2 SVGAGI. With 0 bases removed from V and 6 bases from J, the gap between germline ends came to 15 bases. This CDR3 is CASSYSLRQGGNEQFF. Here the CDR3 DNA reads TGTGCCAGCAGTTACTCGTTGAGGCAAGGAGGCAATGAGCAGTTCTTC.

The gene calls are TRBV2 and TRBJ2-2, with 7 bases aligning to TRBD2. The germline gives CDR1 SNHLY, CDR2 FYNNEI. The CDR3 contains 15 residues. The trim removed 2 bases at V and 5 bases at J, leaving 5 bases unmatched. CDR3: CASSERGVWTGELFF. The CDR3 nucleotides are TGTGCCAGCAGTGAACGGGGGGTATGGACCGGGGAGCTGTTTTTT.

This clone was picked up many times. J is TRBJ1-5 and V is TRBV4-2; 9 bases match TRBD1. CDR3 length equals 14 residues. Trimming cost V 4 bases and J 11 bases; bases outside gene matches: 9. Per the germline V gene, CDR1 is LGHNA and CDR2 is YNFKEQ. CDR3 in DNA: TGTGCCAGCAGCCTACGGACAGGGGAGTTAGCCCAGCATTTT. Translating gives CASSLRTGELAQHF.

The chain carries TRBV7-9 and TRBJ1-5; no definite D call. CDR1 is SEHNR, CDR2 FQNEAQ, per germline (reference sequence). The CDR3 runs to 15 residues. Deletions cut 5 bases from V and 1 base from J, with 12 bases between. The CDR3 sequence: CASSPDWASNQPQHF. The CDR3 DNA sequence: TGTGCCAGCAGCCCAGACTGGGCAAGCAATCAGCCCCAGCATTTT.

Concerning this clone: This CDR3 is also generated by other DNA sequences in the sample. The gene calls are TRBV4-1 and TRBJ2-1, with 9 nucleotides matching TRBD1. This CDR3 is 15 amino acids long. J was trimmed by 4 bases and V by 0 bases; bases with no gene match: 1. The germline V gene encodes CDR1 MGHRA and CDR2 YSYEKL. This CDR3 reads CASSQDGQGYNEQFF. The CDR3 DNA follows: TGCGCCAGCAGCCAAGATGGACAGGGGTACAATGAGCAGTTCTTC.

The V call is TRBV7-9, the J call TRBJ2-5; 8 bases agree with TRBD2. CDR3 length: 18 amino acids. Germline loops: CDR1 SEHNR, CDR2 FQNEAQ (reference sequence). V was clipped by 2 bases and J by 5 bases; unmatched bases: 16. CDR3 nucleotides: TGTGCCAGCAGCTTACAGCGTAGCGGGGTTTTGGGTGCCGAGACCCAGTACTTC. This sequence encodes CASSLQRSGVLGAETQYF.